One and the same sample provided the 17 T cell receptor beta chains below, sequenced in a study of T cells in women clearing cervical HPV infection. TCRdb keeps only in-frame clones here, not all; method: immunoSEQ multiplex PCR. This sample's table has about 30,000 clones. Specimen: blood buffy coat. The receptor source for this set is a woman between 18 and 69 years old with a cervical HPV16 infection that either progressed to CIN3+ or cleared (not recorded which).

CDR3 sequence: CASSESSASYEQYF. The covered CDR3 bases are TGTGCCAGTAGTGAAAGTAGTGCCTCCTACGAG. J is TRBJ2-7 and V is TRBV19; no firm D call. The read stops 3 residues short of the end of the CDR3; the missing end is completed from the germline J gene. Germline V gene lookup returns CDR1 LNHDA and CDR2 SQIVND (reference sequence). This CDR3 contains 14 residues. The V end lost 5 bases, the J end lost 0 bases, and 11 bases lay between the germline ends.

Note on this clone: The read comes to an end 3 residues before the CDR3 does, leaving the germline J gene to fill in the end. The V call is TRBV7-6, the J call TRBJ1-2; 8 bases align to TRBD1. CDR3 length: 16 residues. CDR1 is SGHVS and CDR2 is FNYEAQ in the germline V gene. J lost 1 base, V lost 0 bases, and 4 bases had no gene match. The CDR3 protein is CASSLAQGADNYGYTF. CDR3 DNA (partial): TGTGCCAGCAGCTTAGCCCAGGGGGCTGATAACTATGGC.

Points on this clone: The read terminates 3 residues ahead of where the CDR3 ends, so the germline J gene completes it. The rearrangement links TRBV19 to TRBJ2-1, with a possible D match to TRBD1 (5 bases). Germline lookup yields CDR1 LNHDA and CDR2 SQIVND (reference sequence). This CDR3 spans 14 amino acids. Trimming pared 1 base from V and 6 bases from J, leaving 10 bases between. Partial CDR3 DNA: TGTGCCAGTAGTATAGGGGCAGGGCCCAATGAG. Translation gives CASSIGAGPNE. The full CDR3 protein is CASSIGAGPNEQFF. The full variable domain, with the rest looked up from reference TRBV19 and TRBJ2-1, is DGGITQSPKYLFRKEGQNVTLSCEQNLNHDAMYWYRQDPGQGLRLIYYSQIVNDFQKGDIAEGYSVSREKKESFPLTVTSAQKNPTAFYLCASSIGAGPNEQFFGPGTRLTVL.

As concerns this clone: The CDR3 goes on 3 residues after the read ends, and that part is filled in from the germline J gene. Different DNA sequences within this sample yield the same CDR3. V and J are TRBV5-4 and TRBJ1-2; D may be TRBD1 (6 bases). The germline CDR1 and CDR2 sequences are SGHNT and YYREEE (reference sequence). The length of the CDR3 is 16 residues. Trimming pared 0 bases from V and 3 bases from J, leaving 15 bases between. CDR3 in amino acids: CASSLGGIQGDYGYTF. Incomplete CDR3 DNA: TGTGCCAGCAGCTTGGGCGGGATACAGGGTGACTATGGC.

The covered CDR3 bases are TGCGCCAGCAGCCCGGGACAGCCCTACGAG. Translated, it gives CASSPGQPYE. The complete CDR3 protein is CASSPGQPYEQYF. This sequence joins TRBV5-1 and TRBJ2-7, with 7 bases aligning to TRBD1. The missing CDR3 end, 3 residues past where the read stops, is filled in from the germline J gene. V shed 4 bases, J shed 2 bases, and the junction held 3 bases outside the gene matches. Germline CDR1 reads SGHRS; CDR2 reads YFSETQ. This CDR3 is 13 amino acids long.

On this clone: The read terminates 3 residues before the CDR3 end, so the remaining end is supplied by the germline J gene. The chain is built from TRBV20-1 and TRBJ2-3; no reliable D call. The CDR3 has 14 residues. Trimming cost V 0 bases and J 4 bases, with 11 bases left between them. Germline CDR1 and CDR2: DFQATT and SNEGSKA (reference sequence). The CDR3 DNA, read in part, is TGCAGTGCTAGAGATAGCAGTAACGCAGATACG. Translation: CSARDSSNADT. The complete CDR3 protein is CSARDSSNADTQYF.

Comment on this clone: The read ends 3 residues before the CDR3 terminus; that terminus is restored from the germline J gene. The rearrangement links TRBV5-1 to TRBJ2-7; TRBD1 is a possible D gene (5 bases). The CDR3 runs 15 residues. V dropped 0 bases and J dropped 4 bases, with 14 bases sitting between them. Germline V gives CDR1 SGHRS, CDR2 YFSETQ. This chain's CDR3 is CASSLVAATGYEQYF. The sequenced part of the CDR3 DNA is TGCGCCAGCAGCTTGGTCGCGGCAACAGGATACGAG.

With regard to this clone: The read ends 3 residues before the CDR3 terminus; that terminus is restored from the germline J gene. This chain joins TRBV5-1 and TRBJ2-3, with D maybe TRBD2 (6 bases). Germline-derived CDR1 and CDR2 are SGHRS and YFSETQ. The V end lost 4 bases, the J end lost 0 bases, and 12 bases lay between the germline ends. The CDR3 runs 15 residues. CDR3 region: CASSIGGESTDTQYF. The sequenced part of the CDR3 DNA is TGCGCCAGCAGCATCGGGGGTGAGAGCACAGATACG.

Comment on this clone: The CDR3 end is not reached by the read, which stops 3 residues before it; the germline J gene fills it in. The chain links TRBV13 to TRBJ2-7; 12 nucleotides line up with TRBD2. This CDR3 spans 16 amino acids. J lost 4 bases, V lost 0 bases, and 4 bases had no gene match. Germline V CDR1 and CDR2: PRHDT, FYEKMQ (reference sequence). CDR3 sequence reads: CASSLGLAGGRYEQYF. The DNA read from the CDR3 is TGTGCCAGCAGCTTAGGTCTAGCGGGGGGGAGATACGAG.

With regard to this clone: From the germline J gene comes the end of the CDR3, since the read stops 3 residues before it. The gene calls are TRBV7-3 and TRBJ2-3; 8 bases align to TRBD2. The CDR3 spans 16 residues. Germline V CDR1 and CDR2: SGHTA, FQGTGA. With 5 bases clipped from V and 3 bases from J, the junction kept 10 bases outside the gene matches. CDR3 loop: CASSPIGGGSTDTQYF. The part of the CDR3 DNA that was read is TGTGCCAGCAGCCCAATCGGGGGGGGCAGTACAGATACG.

A remark on this clone: Sequencing ends 3 residues short of the CDR3 end; the germline J gene provides the rest. The chain has TRBV18 and TRBJ1-1; the match to TRBD1 covers 12 bases. The V gene's germline CDR1 is KGHSH and CDR2 LQKENI. V lost 6 bases, J lost 4 bases, and 6 bases stayed unmatched. The CDR3 runs 15 residues. The CDR3 DNA, read in part, is TGTGCCAGCTCGTCCGGGACAGGGGGCGTCACTGAA. Its translation is CASSSGTGGVTE. The entire CDR3 protein reads CASSSGTGGVTEAFF.

Note on this clone: The read ends 3 residues before the CDR3 terminus; that terminus is restored from the germline J gene. This chain joins TRBV12-5 and TRBJ2-1, with a possible D match to TRBD1 (5 bases). Trimming took off 1 base at V and 8 bases at J, with 12 bases between the two ends. Germline CDR1 reads LGHNT; CDR2 reads FRNRAP. The CDR3 has 14 amino acids. The covered CDR3 bases are TGTGCTAGTGGTTTGGCGCGACAGATCGATGAG. As protein: CASGLARQIDE. The full CDR3 protein is CASGLARQIDEQFF.

Points on this clone: The sequence runs out 3 residues before the end of the CDR3; the remainder is reconstructed from the germline J gene. This chain joins TRBV5-1 and TRBJ1-1; TRBD1 matches at 7 bases. There are 14 residues in the CDR3. Looked up from germline, CDR1 is SGHRS and CDR2 is YFSETQ. J lost 6 bases, V lost 0 bases, and 5 bases had no gene match. CDR3 DNA, as far as it was read: TGCGCCAGCAGCTTGGACAGGGGAGGGTCTGAA. Residues: CASSLDRGGSE. Given in full, the CDR3 is CASSLDRGGSEAFF.

CDR3 DNA, as far as it was read: TGTGCCATCAGGGCAGTTTTTGGGGCACATTACGAG. Its protein is CAIRAVFGAHYE. The CDR3 in full is CAIRAVFGAHYEQYF. The chain links TRBV10-3 to TRBJ2-7, with D possibly being TRBD1 (5 bases). The sequenced fragment ends 3 residues before the CDR3 boundary, so the rest is inferred from the germline J gene. V lost 6 bases, J lost 4 bases, and 19 bases lay in between. This CDR3 is 15 amino acids long. Per the germline V gene, CDR1 is ENHRY and CDR2 is SYGVKD.

Worth noting for this clone: Read data end 3 residues before the CDR3 end; the end is taken from the germline J gene. The chain employs TRBV30 and TRBJ1-6; D is unclear. This CDR3 is built from 13 residues. The V end lost 1 base, the J end lost 8 bases, and 9 bases lay between the germline ends. CDR1 and CDR2 from the germline V gene are GTSNPN and SVGIG (reference sequence). The DNA read from the CDR3 is TGTGCCTGGAGTGGGCAGCGGGATTCACCC. It codes for CAWSGQRDSP. The complete CDR3 sequence is CAWSGQRDSPLHF.

Concerning this clone: The read ends 3 residues shy of where the CDR3 ends; the end is completed using the germline J gene. This chain links TRBV30 with TRBJ2-1, with TRBD1 identical over 10 bases. This CDR3 is 12 amino acids long. V shed 3 bases and J 9 bases; nucleotides not matched to a gene: 2. CDR1 is GTSNPN and CDR2 is SVGIG in the germline V gene (reference sequence). The part of the CDR3 DNA that was read is TGTGCCTGGAGGGGACAGGGGACTGAG. This encodes CAWRGQGTE. The whole CDR3 protein reads CAWRGQGTEQFF.

To note about this clone: The CDR3 extends 3 residues past the end of the read, so its final part is completed from the germline J gene. V and J are TRBV19 and TRBJ2-7; 7 bases match TRBD1. V was clipped by 3 bases and J by 0 bases; unmatched bases: 11. The CDR3 spans 17 residues. Germline assignment: CDR1 LNHDA and CDR2 SQIVND (reference sequence). The CDR3 bases that were read are TGTGCCAGTAGTATTGAGATGCTGACAGGGCCCTCCTACGAG. Amino acid sequence: CASSIEMLTGPSYE. The whole CDR3 sequence reads CASSIEMLTGPSYEQYF.